The T cell receptor beta chain under discussion was sequenced for a study of CD8 T cells in cerebrospinal fluid in Alzheimer's disease. Whole-study results and caveats: Healthy subjects less often had a clone of at least 3% than Alzheimer's patients.

Judged by frequency, this clonotype is large. The antigen remains undetermined. TCRdb re-called the 10x single-cell sequencing reads, yielding one record per CDR3 amino acid sequence without DNA. The clone table shows over a thousand distinct CDR3 sequences, with the ten largest holding around 20%. CDR1 and CDR2 (germline): SGHTA, FQGNSA. CDR3 length: 11 residues. This TCR came from a human donor with Parkinson's disease. The rearrangement joins TRBV7-2 to TRBJ2-5. Sequences were obtained from cerebrospinal fluid. The CDR3 sequence: CASSQRQTQYF.